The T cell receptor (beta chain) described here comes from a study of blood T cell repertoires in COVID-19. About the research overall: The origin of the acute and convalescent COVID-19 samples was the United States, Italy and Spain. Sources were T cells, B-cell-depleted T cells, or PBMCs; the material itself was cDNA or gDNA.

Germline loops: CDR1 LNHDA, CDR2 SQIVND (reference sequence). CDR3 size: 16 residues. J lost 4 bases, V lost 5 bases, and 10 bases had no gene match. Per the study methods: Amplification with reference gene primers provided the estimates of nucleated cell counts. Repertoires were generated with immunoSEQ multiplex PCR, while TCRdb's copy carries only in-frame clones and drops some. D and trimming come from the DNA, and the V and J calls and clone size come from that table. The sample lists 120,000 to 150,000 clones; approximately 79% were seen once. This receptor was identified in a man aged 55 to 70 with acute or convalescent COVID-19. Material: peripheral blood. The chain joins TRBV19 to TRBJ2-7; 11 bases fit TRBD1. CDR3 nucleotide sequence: TGTGCCAGTAGTGGAAGAACCGGGACAGGGGGATACGAGCAGTACTTC. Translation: CASSGRTGTGGYEQYF. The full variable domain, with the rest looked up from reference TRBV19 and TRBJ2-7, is DGGITQSPKYLFRKEGQNVTLSCEQNLNHDAMYWYRQDPGQGLRLIYYSQIVNDFQKGDIAEGYSVSREKKESFPLTVTSAQKNPTAFYLCASSGRTGTGGYEQYFGPGTRLTVT.